Below are 27 T cell receptor beta chains sequenced from a single sample in a study of technical replicates of blood from a handful of donors. Here immunoSEQ multiplex PCR was the method, and the copy in TCRdb shows in-frame clones only, minus some. The table records more than 60,000 clones, around 94% of them present only once. Sequencing was carried out using T cells isolated from PBMCs. The receptors originated from a human donor in good health.

The CDR3 spells CASSQSSDPSTDTQYF. CDR3 in DNA: TGCGCCAGCAGCCAATCTAGCGACCCCAGCACAGATACGCAGTATTTT. The V call is TRBV4-1, the J call TRBJ2-3; possibly TRBD2 for D (6 bases). This CDR3 spans 16 amino acids. The ends were cut back, 2 bases at V and 0 bases at J, with 12 bases in the middle. Germline V gene data show CDR1 as MGHRA and CDR2 as YSYEKL.

The rearrangement uses TRBV18 and TRBJ1-5; TRBD1 is a possible D gene (6 bases). V shed 4 bases and J shed 3 bases, with 13 bases lying between them. The CDR3 extends over 15 amino acids. Germline assignment: CDR1 KGHSH and CDR2 LQKENI. The CDR3 nucleotides read TGTGCCAGCTCACGCCTTGGACAGAACAATCAGCCCCAGCATTTT. Translation: CASSRLGQNNQPQHF.

The rearrangement links TRBV9 to TRBJ2-1; 9 bases are shared with TRBD2. V was clipped by 3 bases and J by 8 bases; unmatched bases: 18. The CDR3 sequence is 18 residues long. Germline V CDR1 and CDR2: SGDLS, YYNGEE. CDR3 amino acids: CASSETKYGTSRLDEQFF. CDR3 DNA sequence: TGTGCCAGCAGCGAGACGAAGTATGGGACTAGCCGGCTGGATGAGCAGTTCTTC.

The chain couples TRBV7-9 to TRBJ2-3, with D possibly matching TRBD2 (6 bases). Germline values: CDR1 SEHNR, CDR2 FQNEAQ (reference sequence). CDR3 size: 16 residues. Trimming left V 5 bases short and J 3 bases short, with 18 bases between. The CDR3 sequence: CASSPPGEAGTDTQYF. CDR3 bases: TGTGCCAGCAGCCCACCGGGGGAGGCAGGGACAGATACGCAGTATTTT.

V is TRBV28 and J is TRBJ1-1; perhaps TRBD1 as D (6 bases). Germline CDR1 MDHEN, CDR2 SYDVKM. The ends were cut back, 7 bases at V and 1 base at J, with 16 bases in the middle. The CDR3 is 15 amino acids. In nucleotides, the CDR3 is TGTGCCAGCATCCCTCCCGCGGGGGCGAACACTGAAGCTTTCTTT. Its protein product is CASIPPAGANTEAFF.

This clone was seen just once. The chain recombines TRBV2 with TRBJ2-7, with a possible D match to TRBD2 (5 bases). CDR1 and CDR2 from the germline V gene are SNHLY and FYNNEI. Trimming stripped 0 bases from V and 3 bases from J, with 15 bases between. The CDR3 loop spans 16 amino acids. As DNA, the CDR3 is TGTGCCAGCAGTGAAGCGGAAAGCGGATATTACTACGAGCAGTACTTC. Protein product: CASSEAESGYYYEQYF.

J is TRBJ2-5 and V is TRBV7-8; 8 bases are shared with TRBD2. Germline V gene data show CDR1 as SGHVS and CDR2 as FQNEAQ. This CDR3 region has 15 residues. J was trimmed by 7 bases and V by 3 bases; bases with no gene match: 10. CDR3 coding DNA: TGTGCCAGCAGCTTTAAGCGGGAGTGGGATCGGACCCAGTACTTC. Translation: CASSFKREWDRTQYF.

This chain links TRBV7-2 with TRBJ2-3, with 9 bases fitting TRBD1. The CDR3 consists of 13 residues. Germline V lookup: CDR1 SGHTA, CDR2 FQGNSA. J lost 3 bases, V lost 9 bases, and 4 bases had no gene match. CDR3 nucleotide sequence: TGTGCCAGTACAGGGGGCTGGACAGATACGCAGTATTTT. Protein: CASTGGWTDTQYF.

This rearrangement joins TRBV9 to TRBJ2-1; 12 positions agree with TRBD2. The germline V gene encodes CDR1 SGDLS and CDR2 YYNGEE. V gave up 5 bases and J gave up 5 bases; unmatched junction bases: 2. This CDR3 contains 14 residues. This CDR3 is CASSGLAGNNEQFF. CDR3 nucleotide sequence: TGTGCCAGCAGTGGACTAGCGGGAAACAATGAGCAGTTCTTC.

This clone was observed once. The chain couples TRBV7-3 to TRBJ1-2; no clear D gene. V dropped 1 base and J dropped 4 bases, with 16 bases sitting between them. The CDR3 has 16 amino acids. Looked up from germline, CDR1 is SGHTA and CDR2 is FQGTGA. The CDR3 DNA sequence: TGTGCCAGCAGCTTAATACCCGGGGTTCTCCCCTATGGCTACACCTTC. It translates to CASSLIPGVLPYGYTF.

This sequence joins TRBV5-1 and TRBJ2-1; D perhaps matches TRBD1 (5 bases). CDR1 and CDR2 (germline): SGHRS, YFSETQ. V lost 2 bases, J lost 7 bases, and 7 bases lay in between. The CDR3 spans 12 residues. The CDR3, as DNA: TGCGCCAGCAGCTTCACAGGTAATGAGCAGTTCTTC. This encodes CASSFTGNEQFF.

The J gene is TRBJ2-7, the V gene TRBV5-6, with D possibly being TRBD2 (5 bases). Germline loops: CDR1 SGHDT, CDR2 YYEEEE. Trimming took off 0 bases at V and 2 bases at J, with 15 bases between the two ends. The CDR3 has 16 amino acids. CDR3 coding DNA: TGTGCCAGCAGCTTGGTTTCCGGCGGACTTACCTACGAGCAGTACTTC. It specifies CASSLVSGGLTYEQYF.

This sequence joins TRBV9 and TRBJ2-3; tentatively, D is TRBD1 (5 bases). CDR3 length: 16 amino acids. V was clipped by 4 bases and J by 2 bases, with 17 bases between them. Germline-derived CDR1 and CDR2 are SGDLS and YYNGEE. CDR3 bases: TGTGCCAGCAGCCCCCTGGGGCGTGGGGTCACAGATACGCAGTATTTT. Its protein is CASSPLGRGVTDTQYF.

The CDR3: CASSLAGSLAGGPRETQYF. The CDR3 DNA sequence: TGCGCCAGCAGCTTGGCCGGGTCATTGGCGGGAGGGCCGAGAGAGACCCAGTACTTC. The rearrangement links TRBV5-1 to TRBJ2-5; 9 bases agree with TRBD2. Germline lookup yields CDR1 SGHRS and CDR2 YFSETQ. The junction had 16 bases not matched to a gene; V was cut back by 0 bases and J by 4 bases. This CDR3 has 19 amino acids.

This clone appeared a single time. The chain is built from TRBV2 and TRBJ1-1; D may be TRBD1 (6 bases). This CDR3 is built from 12 residues. The V end lost 3 bases, the J end lost 4 bases, and 6 bases lay between the germline ends. CDR1 SNHLY and CDR2 FYNNEI come from the germline V gene. In DNA, the CDR3 is TGTGCCAGCAGTGACAGGGGCACTGAAGCTTTCTTT. Translated: CASSDRGTEAFF.

V gene TRBV6-6 combines with J gene TRBJ2-3; maybe TRBD2 (5 bases). The CDR3 runs 15 residues. The V gene lost 6 bases and the J gene lost 2 bases, with 15 bases spanning the gap. Per germline, CDR1 MNHNY and CDR2 SVGAGI (reference sequence). The CDR3 coding sequence is TGTGCCAGCAGACGACTCAGCGGTCCCACAGATACGCAGTATTTT. It codes for CASRRLSGPTDTQYF.

CDR3 bases: TGTGCCAGCAGTCGAACCGTAGACAGGGCGGGACAGTACTTC. Protein product: CASSRTVDRAGQYF. The chain is built from TRBV28 and TRBJ2-4; the D gene is possibly TRBD1 (7 bases). Germline assignment: CDR1 MDHEN and CDR2 SYDVKM. Between the trimmed V and J ends, which lost 5 bases and 13 bases, there was a span of 21 bases. CDR3 length equals 14 residues. Filled out from reference TRBV28 and TRBJ2-4, the complete variable domain reads DVKVTQSSRYLVKRTGEKVFLECVQDMDHENMFWYRQDPGLGLRLIYFSYDVKMKEKGDIPEGYSVSREKKERFSLILESASTNQTSMYLCASSRTVDRAGQYFGAGTRLSVL.

The chain is built from TRBV5-4 and TRBJ2-7; D might be TRBD1 (6 bases). Per the germline V gene, CDR1 is SGHNT and CDR2 is YYREEE (reference sequence). Trimming pared 2 bases from V and 6 bases from J, leaving 15 bases between. The CDR3 loop spans 14 amino acids. The CDR3 spells CASSLGRGLGEQYF. The CDR3 DNA reads as TGTGCCAGCAGCTTAGGCAGGGGATTGGGCGAGCAGTACTTC.

This clone turned up a few times. V is TRBV6-5 and J is TRBJ2-1; 8 bases agree with TRBD1. The CDR3 consists of 15 residues. In germline, CDR1 is MNHEY, CDR2 SVGAGI. J gave up 5 bases and V 5 bases, and 8 bases lay outside the gene matches. CDR3 amino acids: CASSNDRGQDNEQFF. CDR3 coding DNA: TGTGCCAGCAGTAACGACAGGGGTCAAGACAATGAGCAGTTCTTC.

The V gene is TRBV10-2, the J gene TRBJ2-5, with D perhaps matching TRBD1 (6 bases). Germline-derived CDR1 and CDR2 are WSHSY and SAAADI. This CDR3 is 12 amino acids long. V was pared by 3 bases and J by 4 bases, with 6 bases between. The CDR3 bases are TGCGCCAGCAGTGAAGGGGGAGAGACCCAGTACTTC. This translates into CASSEGGETQYF.

This rearrangement joins TRBV30 to TRBJ1-2, with D perhaps matching TRBD1 (5 bases). Trimming removed 2 bases at V and 4 bases at J, with 11 bases between. This CDR3 has 13 residues. The germline V gene has CDR1 GTSNPN and CDR2 SVGIG (reference sequence). The CDR3, as DNA: TGTGCCTGGAGTCAGGGCGACAGCTATGGCTACACCTTC. Its protein is CAWSQGDSYGYTF.

The chain joins TRBV2 to TRBJ2-2; D gene unclear. This CDR3 contains 12 residues. CDR1 SNHLY and CDR2 FYNNEI come from the germline V gene. V dropped 7 bases and J dropped 4 bases, with 7 bases sitting between them. The DNA of the CDR3 is TGTGCCAGCACGACGGGCACCGGGGAGCTGTTTTTT. Translation: CASTTGTGELFF.

This clone was recorded once. J is TRBJ2-2 and V is TRBV5-1; 8 bases agree with TRBD2. CDR1 and CDR2 (germline): SGHRS, YFSETQ. This CDR3 contains 16 residues. The trim removed 0 bases at V and 2 bases at J, leaving 3 bases unmatched. CDR3 in DNA: TGCGCCAGCAGCTTGGGGACTAGCAGTAACACCGGGGAGCTGTTTTTT. Translation: CASSLGTSSNTGELFF.

The chain recombines TRBV27 with TRBJ1-1; D gene ambiguous. Trimming cost V 7 bases and J 4 bases, with 13 bases left between them. The CDR3 consists of 13 residues. CDR1 and CDR2 from the germline V gene are MNHEY and SMNVEV (reference sequence). The CDR3 here is CASKSDPGTEAFF. CDR3 in DNA: TGTGCCAGCAAAAGTGATCCGGGCACTGAAGCTTTCTTT.

The V call is TRBV10-3, the J call TRBJ1-1; 8 nucleotides align to TRBD1. J was trimmed by 5 bases and V by 0 bases; bases with no gene match: 17. Germline CDR1 is ENHRY and CDR2 is SYGVKD. CDR3 length equals 19 residues. In DNA form, the CDR3 reads TGTGCCATCAGTGAGTCGTACTCTTTGTCCGGACAGGGATATACTGAAGCTTTCTTT. Its protein is CAISESYSLSGQGYTEAFF.

This chain links TRBV6-1 with TRBJ2-7, with 8 bases aligning to TRBD1. The J segment lost 0 bases and the V segment lost 5 bases, leaving 6 bases of the junction unmatched. The V gene's germline CDR1 is MNHNS and CDR2 SASEGT. CDR3 length: 15 residues. Here the CDR3 reads CASSNRGSSSYEQYF. CDR3 coding DNA: TGTGCCAGCAGTAACAGGGGGTCCAGCTCCTACGAGCAGTACTTC.

This chain links TRBV30 with TRBJ2-7; a weak D match, TRBD2 (5 bases). V was pared by 5 bases and J by 2 bases, with 13 bases between. This CDR3 spans 13 amino acids. CDR1 is GTSNPN and CDR2 is SVGIG in the germline V gene (reference sequence). CDR3 sequence (DNA): TGTGCCTGGCGTAACGGGGTAGCCTACGAGCAGTACTTC. Translated, it gives CAWRNGVAYEQYF.